These 24 T cell receptor beta chains came from one sample sequenced in a study of Ad26.COV2.S vaccination and SARS-CoV-2 variants. This table comes from immunoSEQ multiplex PCR, and its TCRdb copy is limited to in-frame clones, with some not included. This sample yields some 340,000 clones, of which around four fifths are seen a single time; 2% to 2.5% belongs to the top ten. Noted treatment: around 19 received Ad26.COV2.S at low or high dose, single or two shots; 5 received placebo; per-sample allocation not given. Samples were taken on day 63 after the first vaccine or placebo injection. The specimen was peripheral blood, collected in a trial of Ad26.COV2.S vaccine versus placebo. All receptors derive from a person aged 18-60 years who received the Ad26.COV2.S COVID-19 vaccine or a placebo.

The chain links TRBV6-4 to TRBJ1-1, with D unresolved. The CDR3 runs to 13 residues. Trimming took 7 bases from V and 1 from J, leaving 10 bases between them. Looked up from germline, CDR1 is MRHNA and CDR2 is SNTAGT. The CDR3 DNA sequence: TGTGCCAGCAAGGGATTCCCGAACACTGAAGCTTTCTTT. Its protein is CASKGFPNTEAFF.

The V and J genes are TRBV28 and TRBJ1-4; D is unresolved. Germline V gives CDR1 MDHEN, CDR2 SYDVKM. Between the trimmed V and J ends, which lost 6 bases and 0 bases, there was a span of 11 bases. This CDR3 is 15 amino acids long. CDR3 DNA sequence: TGTGCCAGCAGAGCCATGGGAGCAACTAATGAAAAACTGTTTTTT. Translation: CASRAMGATNEKLFF.

This rearrangement joins TRBV28 to TRBJ2-1; D unclear. CDR3 length: 13 amino acids. V was clipped by 9 bases and J by 2 bases, with 11 bases between them. Germline loops: CDR1 MDHEN, CDR2 SYDVKM. The CDR3 DNA follows: TGTGCCAGTCGTGGCGCCCCCTACAATGAGCAGTTCTTC. Its protein is CASRGAPYNEQFF.

The chain recombines TRBV24-1 with TRBJ2-2; D is unresolved. The germline gives CDR1 KGHDR, CDR2 SFDVKD. Trimming removed 0 bases at V and 4 bases at J, with 8 bases between. The CDR3 spans 15 residues. As DNA, the CDR3 is TGTGCCACCAGTGATTTGAGTCCCAGCACCGGGGAGCTGTTTTTT. It specifies CATSDLSPSTGELFF.

The V and J genes are TRBV5-3 and TRBJ1-6; 9 bases align to TRBD1. TRBV5-3 falls under the ORF class, with uncertain function. Trimming removed 0 bases from V and 0 bases from J; junction bases left unmatched: 7. The CDR3 contains 19 residues. CDR3 sequence reads: CARSLAGQGQSSYNSPLHF. CDR3 in DNA: TGTGCCAGAAGCTTGGCGGGACAGGGCCAAAGCTCCTATAATTCACCCCTCCACTTT.

The chain uses TRBV7-8 and TRBJ2-7; the D is unclear. Trimming took off 5 bases at V and 1 base at J, with 6 bases between the two ends. Germline lookup yields CDR1 SGHVS and CDR2 FQNEAQ. This CDR3 is 12 amino acids long. CDR3 sequence: CASSRESYEQYF. The CDR3 nucleotides are TGTGCCAGCAGCCGTGAGTCCTACGAGCAGTACTTC.

The V gene is TRBV29-1, the J gene TRBJ1-4; TRBD1 might be the D (5 bases). CDR1 is SQVTM, CDR2 ANQGSEA, per germline. CDR3 size: 11 residues. The CDR3: CGGQTNEKLFF. The DNA of the CDR3 is TGCGGCGGACAAACTAATGAAAAACTGTTTTTT.

The chain uses TRBV5-1 and TRBJ2-5; D is undetermined. CDR3 length: 12 residues. V lost 4 bases, J lost 5 bases, and 9 bases lay in between. From germline, CDR1 is SGHRS and CDR2 YFSETQ. The CDR3 sequence: CASSVPSETQYF. In DNA form, the CDR3 reads TGCGCCAGCAGCGTTCCGTCGGAGACCCAGTACTTC.

The rearrangement uses TRBV7-9 and TRBJ2-7; D remains unclear. The CDR3 length is 13 residues. V lost 4 bases and J 5 bases, leaving 12 bases between the germline ends. CDR1 and CDR2 (germline): SEHNR, FQNEAQ (reference sequence). For the CDR3, the DNA is TGTGCCAGCAGCTACTACTTACTAAACGAGCAGTACTTC. Translated: CASSYYLLNEQYF.

This chain uses TRBV6-4 with TRBJ2-2; 12 bases match TRBD2. The junction had 1 base not matched to a gene; V was cut back by 5 bases and J by 3 bases. Per germline, CDR1 MRHNA and CDR2 SNTAGT. CDR3 length equals 15 residues. This CDR3 reads CASSRLAGDTGELFF. As DNA, the CDR3 is TGTGCCAGCAGTCGACTAGCGGGGGACACCGGGGAGCTGTTTTTT.

J is TRBJ1-2 and V is TRBV5-1; 7 bases line up with TRBD1. Germline CDR1 reads SGHRS; CDR2 reads YFSETQ. V trimming: 5 bases; J trimming: 4 bases; junction bases outside the gene matches: 2. The CDR3 extends over 12 amino acids. CDR3 DNA: TGCGCCAGCAGTCGGGACAGCTATGGCTACACCTTC. Protein sequence: CASSRDSYGYTF.

V usage is TRBV29-1 and J usage is TRBJ1-2; maybe TRBD1 (6 bases). Germline lookup yields CDR1 SQVTM and CDR2 ANQGSEA. This CDR3 is 12 amino acids long. V lost 7 bases and J lost 5, with 14 bases in between. CDR3 protein: CSADAGEYGYTF. In nucleotides, the CDR3 is TGCAGCGCCGACGCAGGGGAATATGGCTACACCTTC.

Here the CDR3 DNA reads TGTGCCAGTAGTATTCTTAGGCAGAATCAGCCCCAGCATTTT. This sequence encodes CASSILRQNQPQHF. This chain joins TRBV19 and TRBJ1-5; D is undetermined. The CDR3 has 14 amino acids. Germline assignment: CDR1 LNHDA and CDR2 SQIVND (reference sequence). The germline V and J ends were trimmed by 3 bases and 4 bases, with 10 bases remaining between them.

The chain joins TRBV11-2 to TRBJ2-5; tentatively, D is TRBD2 (6 bases). The germline CDR1 and CDR2 sequences are SGHAT and FQNNGV. There are 17 residues in the CDR3. Trimming stripped 1 base from V and 2 bases from J, with 17 bases between. This CDR3 reads CASSLGVSAGRQETQYF. For the CDR3, the DNA is TGTGCCAGCAGCTTAGGTGTATCTGCGGGGCGACAAGAGACCCAGTACTTC.

The chain recombines TRBV25-1 with TRBJ2-1; D remains unclear. The CDR3 totals 11 residues. Germline V gene sequence: CDR1 MGHDK, CDR2 SYGVNS. V shed 8 bases and J shed 7 bases, with 9 bases lying between them. CDR3 in DNA: TGTGCCAGCGCAGTCGGGAATGAGCAGTTCTTC. Protein product: CASAVGNEQFF. The whole variable domain, remainder taken from reference TRBV25-1 and TRBJ2-1, is EADIYQTPRYLVIGTGKKITLECSQTMGHDKMYWYQQDPGMELHLIHYSYGVNSTEKGDLSSESTVSRIRTEHFPLTLESARPSHTSQYLCASAVGNEQFFGPGTRLTVL.

This chain links TRBV14 with TRBJ1-1, with D perhaps matching TRBD1 (5 bases). The CDR3 contains 14 residues. Between the trimmed V and J ends, which lost 4 bases and 4 bases, there was a span of 13 bases. CDR1 and CDR2 (germline): SGHDN, FVKESK. CDR3 coding DNA: TGTGCCAGCAGCCTCCGGGGCGGGGGCACTGAAGCTTTCTTT. This gives the protein CASSLRGGGTEAFF.

This chain connects TRBV5-1 to TRBJ2-1, with TRBD1 matching 7 bases. Germline V gene sequence: CDR1 SGHRS, CDR2 YFSETQ. The CDR3 has 15 residues. The J segment lost 7 bases and the V segment lost 3 bases, leaving 10 bases of the junction unmatched. The CDR3 is CASSYRDPGGNEQFF. In DNA form, the CDR3 reads TGCGCCAGCAGCTACCGGGACCCAGGGGGAAATGAGCAGTTCTTC.

The CDR3 DNA is TGTGCCAGCAGCGAGGGGGGGACAGCGACCTCTGGAAACACCATATATTTT. Its translation: CASSEGGTATSGNTIYF. This chain connects TRBV9 to TRBJ1-3; 7 bases fit TRBD1. With V trimmed by 3 bases and J by 0 bases, 9 bases remained unmatched. This CDR3 is 17 amino acids long. The germline V gene has CDR1 SGDLS and CDR2 YYNGEE.

This rearrangement joins TRBV7-9 to TRBJ1-6, with unresolved D. Trimming took off 3 bases at V and 10 bases at J, with 13 bases between the two ends. CDR1 SEHNR and CDR2 FQNEAQ come from the germline V gene (reference sequence). The CDR3 has 14 residues. CDR3 amino acids: CASSLNAIRSPLHF. In nucleotides, the CDR3 is TGTGCCAGCAGCTTGAACGCGATCAGGTCACCCCTCCACTTT.

This sequence joins TRBV11-3 and TRBJ2-6; D is tentatively TRBD1 or TRBD2 (5 bases each). The V end was cut by 3 bases, the J end by 0 bases, with 15 bases between. The CDR3 length is 18 residues. Germline assignment: CDR1 SGHNT and CDR2 YENEEA. CDR3 nucleotide sequence: TGTGCCAGCAGCTTCGAGGGGTGGGTTAGCTCTGGGGCCAACGTCCTGACTTTC. Its protein is CASSFEGWVSSGANVLTF.

The chain uses TRBV7-2 and TRBJ2-5; 7 bases are shared with TRBD2. Trimming cost V 5 bases and J 2 bases; bases outside gene matches: 8. The CDR3 runs to 15 residues. The germline V gene has CDR1 SGHTA and CDR2 FQGNSA. The CDR3 sequence: CASSVRGTKQETQYF. The DNA of the CDR3 is TGTGCCAGCAGCGTACGCGGGACTAAACAAGAGACCCAGTACTTC.

The chain recombines TRBV19 with TRBJ1-1, with 8 bases that match TRBD1. The CDR3 extends over 15 amino acids. Germline CDR1 is LNHDA and CDR2 is SQIVND (reference sequence). The trim removed 3 bases at V and 1 base at J, leaving 4 bases unmatched. CDR3 loop: CASSMTGVPNTEAFF. Here the CDR3 DNA reads TGTGCCAGTAGTATGACAGGGGTTCCGAACACTGAAGCTTTCTTT.

The chain's CDR3 is CSAGTVDTQYF. In nucleotides, the CDR3 is TGCAGTGCTGGGACAGTAGATACGCAGTATTTT. The chain uses TRBV20-1 and TRBJ2-3, with 7 bases that match TRBD1. From germline, CDR1 is DFQATT and CDR2 SNEGSKA (reference sequence). CDR3 length: 11 amino acids. The ends lost 5 bases at V and 5 bases at J; junction bases unmatched: 1.

V usage is TRBV7-2 and J usage is TRBJ2-5; D tentatively fits TRBD1 or TRBD2 (5 bases each). The V end was cut by 0 bases, the J end by 5 bases, with 16 bases between. The CDR3 extends over 16 amino acids. The germline V gene encodes CDR1 SGHTA and CDR2 FQGNSA. The CDR3, as DNA: TGTGCCAGCAGCTTAGCGTTGAGGGGCCGCAGCGAGACCCAGTACTTC. This sequence encodes CASSLALRGRSETQYF. The full variable domain, with the rest looked up from reference TRBV7-2 and TRBJ2-5, is GAGVSQSPSNKVTEKGKDVELRCDPISGHTALYWYRQSLGQGLEFLIYFQGNSAPDKSGLPSDRFSAERTGGSVSTLTIQRTQQEDSAVYLCASSLALRGRSETQYFGPGTRLLVL.